This T cell receptor beta chain was profiled in a study of T cell responses to AZD1222 COVID-19 vaccine. Study details: Both about-4-week and about-12-week second-dose recipients were combined. Study-level findings and limits: There were mostly white British donors and more females than males, and clonal diversity was possibly underestimated.

On this clone itself: Its target is not known.

TCRdb's table, derived via immunoSEQ multiplex PCR, lists solely in-frame clones and lacks some. The sample includes about 70,000 clones, around 84% seen only once; the top ten take roughly 22%. CDR3 size: 16 residues. V shed 2 bases, J shed 1 base, and the junction held 6 bases outside the gene matches. Germline V gene lookup returns CDR1 SGHRS and CDR2 YFSETQ. The TCR comes from an adult in good health. The chain combines TRBV5-1 with TRBJ2-5, with 9 nucleotides matching TRBD1. Sequenced here: peripheral blood, sampled on day 0 of AZD1222 vaccination. CDR3 in amino acids: CASSLPGQGPQETQYF. The CDR3 bases are TGCGCCAGCAGCTTACCGGGACAGGGTCCCCAAGAGACCCAGTACTTC. The variable domain in full, completed from reference TRBV5-1 and TRBJ2-5, reads KAGVTQTPRYLIKTRGQQVTLSCSPISGHRSVSWYQQTPGQGLQFLFEYFSETQRNKGNFPGRFSGRQFSNSRSEMNVSTLELGDSALYLCASSLPGQGPQETQYFGPGTRLLVL.